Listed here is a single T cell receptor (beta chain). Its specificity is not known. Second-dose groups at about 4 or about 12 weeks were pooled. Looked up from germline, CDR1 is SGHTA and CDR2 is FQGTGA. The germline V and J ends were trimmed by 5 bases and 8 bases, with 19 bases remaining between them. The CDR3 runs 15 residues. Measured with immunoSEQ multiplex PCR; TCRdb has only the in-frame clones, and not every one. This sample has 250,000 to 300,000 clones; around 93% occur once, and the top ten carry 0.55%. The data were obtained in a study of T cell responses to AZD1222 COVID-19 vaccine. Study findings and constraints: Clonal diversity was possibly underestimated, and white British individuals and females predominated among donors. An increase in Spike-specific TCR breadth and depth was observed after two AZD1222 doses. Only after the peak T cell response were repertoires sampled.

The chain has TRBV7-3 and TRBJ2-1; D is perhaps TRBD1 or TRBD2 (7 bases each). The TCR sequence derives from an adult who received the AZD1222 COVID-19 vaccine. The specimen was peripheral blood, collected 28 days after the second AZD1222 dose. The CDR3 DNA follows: TGTGCCAGCAGCCCAGGGGGGGAGCTCGGGGATGAGCAGTTCTTC. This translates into CASSPGGELGDEQFF.